The 14 T cell receptor beta chains presented below share a single source sample, sequenced in a study of PD-L1 blockade in urothelial cancer. Time point of the sample: pretreatment peripheral blood. Profiling relied on immunoSEQ multiplex PCR, and the TCRdb table lists in-frame clones only, not all of them. There are about 130,000 clones in the sample; about 81% occur only once, and about 2.9% lies in the top ten. The source was PBMCs, collected around atezolizumab (anti-PD-L1) treatment. The receptors were gathered from a man aged 45-60 years with urothelial cancer.

V and J are TRBV28 and TRBJ2-7; possible D gene TRBD2, 5 bases. This CDR3 is 14 amino acids long. Trimming cost V 6 bases and J 4 bases, with 16 bases left between them. Germline V lookup: CDR1 MDHEN, CDR2 SYDVKM. DNA for the CDR3: TGTGCCAGCAGAACAACTATCGGGATTTACGAGCAGTACTTC. Residues: CASRTTIGIYEQYF.

V gene TRBV18 combines with J gene TRBJ2-5; maybe TRBD1 (5 bases). The CDR3 has 15 amino acids. Germline values: CDR1 KGHSH, CDR2 LQKENI. Trimming left V 0 bases short and J 2 bases short, with 10 bases between. This CDR3 reads CASSPPSRQQETQYF. The CDR3 nucleotides are TGTGCCAGCTCACCACCGTCGCGACAGCAAGAGACCCAGTACTTC.

This clone turned up a few times. This rearrangement joins TRBV14 to TRBJ2-1; 10 bases align to TRBD1. Germline CDR1 and CDR2: SGHDN and FVKESK. Germline trimming cut 9 bases from V and 5 bases from J; bases unmatched to any gene: 4. The CDR3 runs to 13 residues. The CDR3 loop is CASGTGVNNEQFF. CDR3 coding DNA: TGTGCCAGTGGGACAGGGGTCAACAATGAGCAGTTCTTC.

V usage is TRBV30 and J usage is TRBJ1-2; D gene unclear. V was cut by 0 bases and J by 2 bases, with 7 bases left in between. The CDR3 totals 13 residues. The germline CDR1 and CDR2 sequences are GTSNPN and SVGIG (reference sequence). This chain's CDR3 is CAWSVLANYGYTF. DNA of the CDR3: TGTGCCTGGAGTGTACTCGCCAACTATGGCTACACCTTC.

The chain is built from TRBV4-1 and TRBJ2-1, with 8 bases aligning to TRBD2. Trimming removed 8 bases from V and 8 bases from J; junction bases left unmatched: 8. The length of the CDR3 is 13 residues. The germline V gene has CDR1 MGHRA and CDR2 YSYEKL. The CDR3, as DNA: TGCGCCAGCCGGGAACGAGCGGGAGATGAGCAGTTCTTC. This encodes CASRERAGDEQFF.

This chain connects TRBV7-9 to TRBJ2-7; D call uncertain. V lost 2 bases to trimming and J lost 0 bases, with 11 bases between them. The germline V gene encodes CDR1 SEHNR and CDR2 FQNEAQ (reference sequence). The CDR3 length is 15 residues. CDR3 coding DNA: TGTGCCAGCAGCTTATGGCAGGCGAGCTCCTACGAGCAGTACTTC. Translating gives CASSLWQASSYEQYF. The variable domain in full, with the rest retrieved from reference TRBV7-9 and TRBJ2-7, is DTGVSQNPRHKITKRGQNVTFRCDPISEHNRLYWYRQTLGQGPEFLTYFQNEAQLEKSRLLSDRFSAERPKGSFSTLEIQRTEQGDSAMYLCASSLWQASSYEQYFGPGTRLTVT.

J is TRBJ1-1 and V is TRBV5-1; D gene unclear. The CDR3 has 14 residues. V lost 2 bases to trimming and J lost 2 bases, with 10 bases between them. Looked up from germline, CDR1 is SGHRS and CDR2 is YFSETQ. The CDR3 protein is CASSFAGSNTEAFF. CDR3 bases: TGCGCCAGCAGCTTCGCAGGTTCCAACACTGAAGCTTTCTTT.

In DNA form, the CDR3 reads TGTGCCAGCAGTCCCGCTAAACAAGAGACCCAGTACTTC. As protein: CASSPAKQETQYF. The V gene is TRBV2, the J gene TRBJ2-5; no firm D call. V lost 5 bases to trimming and J lost 2 bases, with 9 bases between them. Germline V CDR1 and CDR2: SNHLY, FYNNEI. The CDR3 is made up of 13 amino acids. Using reference TRBV2 and TRBJ2-5 for the parts outside the CDR3, the full variable domain is EPEVTQTPSHQVTQMGQEVILRCVPISNHLYFYWYRQILGQKVEFLVSFYNNEISEKSEIFDDQFSVERPDGSNFTLKIRSTKLEDSAMYFCASSPAKQETQYFGPGTRLLVL.

This chain uses TRBV5-1 with TRBJ2-7, with a tentative D call TRBD1 (5 bases). CDR1 is SGHRS and CDR2 is YFSETQ in the germline V gene. V lost 3 bases and J 5 bases, leaving 21 bases between the germline ends. The CDR3 runs 16 residues. As DNA, the CDR3 is TGCGCCAGCAGCTACATTAGGGGATCCTCCCTTGACGAGCAGTACTTC. Protein product: CASSYIRGSSLDEQYF.

V is TRBV28 and J is TRBJ2-7; 7 positions match TRBD2. Looked up from germline, CDR1 is MDHEN and CDR2 is SYDVKM. CDR3 size: 15 residues. V lost 1 base, J lost 3 bases, and 6 bases stayed unmatched. The CDR3 loop reads CASSLFGGSLYEQYF. The DNA of the CDR3 is TGTGCCAGCAGTTTATTTGGCGGGAGTCTCTACGAGCAGTACTTC.

The count of this clone is one. This chain links TRBV7-8 with TRBJ2-7; 10 bases map to TRBD2. Germline CDR1 is SGHVS and CDR2 is FQNEAQ. The CDR3 extends over 16 amino acids. J was trimmed by 4 bases and V by 1 base; bases with no gene match: 7. The CDR3 loop reads CASSLVQASGSYEQYF. The CDR3 nucleotides are TGTGCCAGCAGCTTAGTTCAGGCTAGCGGGAGTTACGAGCAGTACTTC.

V usage is TRBV30 and J usage is TRBJ2-1; 12 bases match TRBD1. CDR3 length: 13 amino acids. The trim removed 7 bases at V and 5 bases at J, leaving 3 bases unmatched. Looked up from germline, CDR1 is GTSNPN and CDR2 is SVGIG (reference sequence). In DNA form, the CDR3 reads TGTGCCTACCGGGACAGGGGGCACAATGAGCAGTTCTTC. As protein: CAYRDRGHNEQFF. The full variable domain, rest sourced from reference TRBV30 and TRBJ2-1, is SQTIHQWPATLVQPVGSPLSLECTVEGTSNPNLYWYRQAAGRGLQLLFYSVGIGQISSEVPQNLSASRPQDRQFILSSKKLLLSDSGFYLCAYRDRGHNEQFFGPGTRLTVL.

This chain uses TRBV6-5 with TRBJ2-7; 13 bases line up with TRBD2. In germline, CDR1 is MNHEY, CDR2 SVGAGI. The CDR3 extends over 15 amino acids. V was clipped by 5 bases and J by 3 bases; unmatched bases: 4. The CDR3 bases are TGTGCCAGCAGTGCACTAGCGGGAGGGATCTACGAGCAGTACTTC. Translated, it gives CASSALAGGIYEQYF.

Here the CDR3 DNA reads TGTGCCAGCAGTTTGGGACTAGACGGGGACAATGAGCAGTTCTTC. It is translated as CASSLGLDGDNEQFF. The rearrangement joins TRBV28 to TRBJ2-1; TRBD2 aligns across 8 bases. Per the germline V gene, CDR1 is MDHEN and CDR2 is SYDVKM. The CDR3 runs to 15 residues. Unmatched junction bases numbered 6, after V lost 3 bases and J lost 5 bases.